The clone carrying this T cell receptor beta chain was seen a few times. This record belongs to a study of T-cell reconstitution after alpha-beta-depleted transplantation in children. The authors prepared the TCRbeta library with unique molecular identifiers. One entry per CDR3 protein results from TCRdb running MiXCR on the PCR reads. Of about 610,000 distinct CDR3 sequences in the sample, over 9.5% are singletons; the top ten hold 4% to 5%. Germline CDR1 SQVTM, CDR2 ANQGSEA. The ends were cut back, 3 bases at V and 0 bases at J, with 17 bases in the middle. The CDR3 is 16 residues long. The receptor's source is a human donor who donated a stem cell graft to a child with acute myeloid leukemia. This chain joins TRBV29-1 and TRBJ1-1; tentatively, D is TRBD1 (5 bases). The source material was PBMCs from the stem cell graft donor, sampled from the stem cell graft. The chain's CDR3 is CSVDSVGTNMNTEAFF. CDR3 nucleotide sequence: TGCAGCGTTGATTCGGTGGGGACGAATATGAACACTGAAGCTTTCTTT.